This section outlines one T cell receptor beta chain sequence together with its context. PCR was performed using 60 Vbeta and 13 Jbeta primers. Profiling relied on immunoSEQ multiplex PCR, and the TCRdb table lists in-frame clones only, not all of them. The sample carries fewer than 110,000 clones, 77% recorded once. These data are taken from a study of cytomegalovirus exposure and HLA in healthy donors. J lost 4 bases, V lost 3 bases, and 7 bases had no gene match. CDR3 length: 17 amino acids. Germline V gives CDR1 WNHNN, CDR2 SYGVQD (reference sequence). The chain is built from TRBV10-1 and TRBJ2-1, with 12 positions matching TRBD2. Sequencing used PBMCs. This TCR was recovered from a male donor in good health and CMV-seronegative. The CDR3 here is CASSDSWTSGIYNEQFF. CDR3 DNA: TGCGCCAGCAGTGATTCCTGGACTAGCGGGATATACAATGAGCAGTTCTTC.